These T cell receptor beta chains were read from a single sample in a study of T-cell reconstitution after alpha-beta-depleted transplantation in children. TCRdb re-derived calls from the PCR reads in MiXCR, one entry per CDR3 protein. The sample records 70,000 or so distinct CDR3 sequences, around 9.9% being singletons. The sample in question was PBMCs, obtained before TCRalphabeta/CD19-depleted stem cell transplant. The receptors stem from a boy aged 5-17 years with acute myeloid leukemia, due to receive a stem cell transplant. Both conserved end residues are part of each CDR3. Each record gives: CDR3 DNA, CDR3 protein, clone size, V gene, D gene, J gene. A D gene is named only where the DNA matches it firmly. Size is omitted from some rows. Given values are once, few, many or a class for expanded clones.

TGTGCCAGCGGATCCGGGACAGCCCCTTTCTTT,CASGSGTAPFF,many,TRBV6-2/TRBV6-3,TRBD1,TRBJ1-1
TGCAGTGCCGGGACCGATCTTTACGGCAATCAGCCCCAGCATTTT,CSAGTDLYGNQPQHF,.,TRBV20-1,.,TRBJ1-5
TGTGCCAGCACCAACTATCCTCGTTCAACTAATGAAAAACTGTTTTTT,CASTNYPRSTNEKLFF,few,TRBV6-2/TRBV6-3,.,TRBJ1-4
TGCAGTGCTCCGGGAGATAAGACAGATACGCAGTATTTT,CSAPGDKTDTQYF,many,TRBV20-1,.,TRBJ2-3
TGTGCCACCAGCAGAGTCAGGGGGTATGGCTACACCTTC,CATSRVRGYGYTF,many,TRBV15,TRBD1,TRBJ1-2
TGCAGTGCCAGAAGGTCGGGGGCAGATCAGCCCCAGCATTTT,CSARRSGADQPQHF,many,TRBV20-1,.,TRBJ1-5
TGCAGCGTCGCAGGTTTAGTCACTGAAGCTTTCTTT,CSVAGLVTEAFF,few,TRBV29-1,.,TRBJ1-1
TGTGCCAGCAGCTCCTGGACAGACACCTTGGGGGAGCAGTACTTC,CASSSWTDTLGEQYF,many,TRBV7-9,.,TRBJ2-7
TGCAGTGCTCCTGACAGGGCTAAAATGAACACTGAAGCTTTCTTT,CSAPDRAKMNTEAFF,many,TRBV20-1,TRBD1,TRBJ1-1
TGTGCCAGCAGCTCCCAATATAGCAATCAGCCCCAGCATTTT,CASSSQYSNQPQHF,many,TRBV7-9,.,TRBJ1-5
TGTGCCAGCAGCCTGGACAGGGGTTACACCGGGGAGCTGTTTTTT,CASSLDRGYTGELFF,many,TRBV7-9,TRBD1,TRBJ2-2
TGTGCCAGCGCGGCCGTGCCTCGCACAGATACGCAGTATTTT,CASAAVPRTDTQYF,many,TRBV7-6,.,TRBJ2-3
TGTGCCATCAGTGGGCTTGGGACTACCACAGATACGCAGTATTTT,CAISGLGTTTDTQYF,many,TRBV10-3,TRBD2,TRBJ2-3
TGTGCCAGCAGAAATATACAGGGAATGAATGCTGAAGCTTTCTTT,CASRNIQGMNAEAFF,many,TRBV6-2/TRBV6-3,.,TRBJ1-1
TGTGCCTGGAGTGGTTACCGGGGCGGGGGCTACGAGCAGTACTTC,CAWSGYRGGGYEQYF,.,TRBV30,TRBD2,TRBJ2-7
TGTGCCAGCAGCCCTGACAGGGGATCGGGCTATGGCTACACCTTC,CASSPDRGSGYGYTF,many,TRBV14,TRBD1,TRBJ1-2
TGTGCCAGCCGTCTCCTTTCTGGGGCCAACGTCCTGACTTTC,CASRLLSGANVLTF,many,TRBV27,.,TRBJ2-6
TGTGCCAGCAGTTCCCGGGACAGATATCAGCCCCAGCATTTT,CASSSRDRYQPQHF,many,TRBV12-3/TRBV12-4,TRBD1,TRBJ1-5
TGTGCCAGCAGGCTGGCTTCGGGCCTTGAGCAGTTCTTC,CASRLASGLEQFF,many,TRBV6-2/TRBV6-3,.,TRBJ2-1
TGTGCCAGCAGCTCAGGGGGGGCGTACCAAGAGACCCAGTACTTC,CASSSGGAYQETQYF,many,TRBV7-3,.,TRBJ2-5
TGTGCCAGCGGTCCGGGACTAGCGGGAGCGGATACGCAGTATTTT,CASGPGLAGADTQYF,.,TRBV25-1,TRBD2,TRBJ2-3
TGTGCCAGCAGTTCGGGACTTGAGCAGTTCTTC,CASSSGLEQFF,many,TRBV28,.,TRBJ2-1
TGTGCCAGCAGTGAACCTTCTGGGGCCAACGTCCTGACTTTC,CASSEPSGANVLTF,many,TRBV25-1,.,TRBJ2-6
TGTGCCACCAGTGACCTACTGTTCGGGGGCACAGATACGCAGTATTTT,CATSDLLFGGTDTQYF,many,TRBV24-1,.,TRBJ2-3
TGTGCCAGCAGGCCGGGGGGGCCACGGGAGACCCAGTACTTC,CASRPGGPRETQYF,many,TRBV2,TRBD2,TRBJ2-5
TGTGCCAGCAGGAAACAGGGGGCCCACGAGCAGTACTTC,CASRKQGAHEQYF,many,TRBV27,TRBD1,TRBJ2-7
TGTGCCAGCAGCCTTCGTTTAGGTGGCTACACCTTC,CASSLRLGGYTF,many,TRBV5-6,.,TRBJ1-2
TGCAGTGCTAGGGGACTAGCGGGCTACAATGAGCAGTTCTTC,CSARGLAGYNEQFF,many,TRBV20-1,TRBD2,TRBJ2-1
TGCGCCAGCACCGAATCGGTGAACACTGAAGCTTTCTTT,CASTESVNTEAFF,many,TRBV4-3,.,TRBJ1-1
TGTGCCAGCAGCTTAACCGGAATAGCGGGGATGGGCACAGATACGCAGTATTTT,CASSLTGIAGMGTDTQYF,many,TRBV7-3,TRBD2,TRBJ2-3
TGTGCCACCAGTGATTTGAAGTTTTCTAGCACAGATACGCAGTATTTT,CATSDLKFSSTDTQYF,many,TRBV24-1,.,TRBJ2-3
TGTGCCAGCAGCTTAGCGGGAGTTTCCACAGATACGCAGTATTTT,CASSLAGVSTDTQYF,many,TRBV7-3,TRBD2,TRBJ2-3
TGCAGCGTTCCGGGACCGAACACCGGGGAGCTGTTTTTT,CSVPGPNTGELFF,many,TRBV29-1,.,TRBJ2-2
TGTGCCAGCAGTGCCCAGCGCTCCTACAATGAGCAGTTCTTC,CASSAQRSYNEQFF,.,TRBV13,.,TRBJ2-1
TGTGCCAGCTCACCACAGGGGGCCCAGGGTGGCTACACCTTC,CASSPQGAQGGYTF,many,TRBV18,TRBD1,TRBJ1-2
TGCAGTGCAGGACTAGCGGGGGGTCGAGAAGAGACCCAGTACTTC,CSAGLAGGREETQYF,many,TRBV20-1,TRBD2,TRBJ2-5
TGTGCCAGCAGCCGATGGGTCCAGGGCAATGAGCAGTTCTTC,CASSRWVQGNEQFF,many,TRBV27,.,TRBJ2-1